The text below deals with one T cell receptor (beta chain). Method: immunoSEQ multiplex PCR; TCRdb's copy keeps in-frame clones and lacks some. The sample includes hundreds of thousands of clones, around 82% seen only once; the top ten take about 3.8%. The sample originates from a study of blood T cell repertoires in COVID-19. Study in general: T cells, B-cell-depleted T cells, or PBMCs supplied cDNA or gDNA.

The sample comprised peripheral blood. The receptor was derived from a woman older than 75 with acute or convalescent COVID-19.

The chain's CDR3 is CASSPAPTGNQPQHF. The DNA of the CDR3 is TGTGCCAGCAGCCCGGCCCCCACAGGTAATCAGCCCCAGCATTTT. The chain employs TRBV5-5 and TRBJ1-5; D possibly corresponds to TRBD1 (5 bases). CDR1 and CDR2 (germline): SGHKS, YYEKEE (reference sequence). The CDR3 loop spans 15 amino acids. The V and J ends lost 4 bases and 4 bases respectively, with 15 bases between them.